The 21 T cell receptor beta chains given below trace back to one sample, sequenced in a study of identical twins. TCRdb analysed the 5' RACE reads with MiXCR anew, one entry per CDR3 protein. This sample has roughly 290,000 distinct CDR3 sequences, with 8% to 9% found just once. These same records also appear under a second study, on yellow fever vaccine responses in identical twins.

Sequencing was carried out using memory (CD45RO+) T cells sorted from blood. These receptors all stem from a woman between 18 and 29 years old in good health.

This clonotype was counted between two and nine times. The chain uses TRBV29-1 and TRBJ1-2; 7 nucleotides agree with TRBD1. Per the germline V gene, CDR1 is SQVTM and CDR2 is ANQGSEA. The CDR3 totals 11 residues. The trim removed 8 bases at V and 6 bases at J, leaving 6 bases unmatched. DNA of the CDR3: TGCAGCTCCCAGGGGGTCGATGGCTACACCTTC. Protein: CSSQGVDGYTF.

The chain combines TRBV7-9 with TRBJ1-4, with D possibly TRBD1 on 5 matching bases. This CDR3 region has 15 residues. The germline V gene has CDR1 SEHNR and CDR2 FQNEAQ (reference sequence). The V gene lost 3 bases and the J gene lost 4 bases, with 12 bases spanning the gap. The CDR3 loop is CASSLGVSLNEKLFF. CDR3 nucleotides: TGTGCCAGCAGCTTGGGGGTCTCTCTTAATGAAAAACTGTTTTTT.

The sample holds a few counts of this clonotype. CDR3 nucleotides: TGTGCCAGCAGTCCCCCGGGCTTGAATCAGCCCCAGCATTTT. Its protein is CASSPPGLNQPQHF. The rearrangement links TRBV7-9 to TRBJ1-5; D is undetermined. Trimming pared 6 bases from V and 4 bases from J, leaving 13 bases between. CDR1 is SEHNR and CDR2 is FQNEAQ in the germline V gene (reference sequence). The CDR3 has 14 amino acids.

A few counts support this clonotype. The V call is TRBV29-1, the J call TRBJ2-7; 10 nucleotides agree with TRBD2. V lost 5 bases and J lost 3; bases outside the gene matches: 19. CDR3 length: 18 amino acids. Germline assignment: CDR1 SQVTM and CDR2 ANQGSEA. The CDR3 nucleotides are TGCAGCGTTCCTCCCCAGCGGGGGGGCCTCCAGTTATTCTACGAGCAGTACGTC. It translates to CSVPPQRGGLQLFYEQYV.

The chain uses TRBV5-8 and TRBJ2-3; TRBD2 is a possible D gene (6 bases). V was trimmed by 0 bases and J by 2 bases, leaving 10 bases between them. This CDR3 has 15 residues. CDR1 and CDR2 from the germline V gene are SGHTS and YDEGEE. The CDR3 here is CASSLVGGDTDTQYF. DNA of the CDR3: TGTGCCAGCAGCTTGGTGGGCGGGGACACAGATACGCAGTATTTT. Combining the CDR3 with reference TRBV5-8 and TRBJ2-3 gives the whole variable domain EAGVTQSPTHLIKTRGQQATLRCSPISGHTSVYWYQQALGLGLQFLLWYDEGEERNRGNFPPRFSGRQFPNYSSELNVNALELEDSALYLCASSLVGGDTDTQYFGPGTRLTVL.

The rearrangement uses TRBV25-1 and TRBJ2-3; 7 bases are a match to TRBD1. Per the germline V gene, CDR1 is MGHDK and CDR2 is SYGVNS. CDR3 length: 15 amino acids. Trimming removed 3 bases from V and 5 bases from J; junction bases left unmatched: 8. CDR3 sequence (DNA): TGTGCCAGCAGTGATTCAGGCAGGGGGTTAGATACGCAGTATTTT. This codes for CASSDSGRGLDTQYF.

This clonotype has a count of ten or more. The chain has TRBV28 and TRBJ1-1; D remains unclear. Germline CDR1 MDHEN, CDR2 SYDVKM. This CDR3 spans 15 amino acids. The CDR3 nucleotides read TGTGTCACAACGCCCGGGCCTGGATTGAACACTGAAGCTTTCTTT. Translated: CVTTPGPGLNTEAFF.

This clonotype was observed many times. The V and J genes are TRBV2 and TRBJ2-1; 7 nucleotides line up with TRBD1. Germline CDR1 SNHLY, CDR2 FYNNEI. The CDR3 loop spans 13 amino acids. J was trimmed by 10 bases and V by 4 bases; bases with no gene match: 7. CDR3 amino acids: CASSVDRAREQFF. The CDR3 nucleotides read TGTGCCAGCAGTGTCGACAGGGCGAGAGAGCAGTTCTTC.

This CDR3 is CSIPPTSSYEQYF. In nucleotides, the CDR3 is TGCAGTATCCCACCGACGAGCTCCTACGAGCAGTACTTC. The chain carries TRBV20-1 and TRBJ2-7; D gene unclear. CDR3 length: 13 amino acids. Germline values: CDR1 DFQATT, CDR2 SNEGSKA (reference sequence). V gave up 8 bases and J gave up 0 bases, with 14 bases separating them.

This clonotype showed up just a few times. The rearrangement joins TRBV2 to TRBJ2-7; 9 bases are a match to TRBD1. Germline assignment: CDR1 SNHLY and CDR2 FYNNEI. Trimming removed 4 bases from V and 6 bases from J; junction bases left unmatched: 10. The CDR3 has 15 amino acids. In nucleotides, the CDR3 is TGTGCCAGCAGTGCCAATAGGGGACAGGGAATCGAGCAGTACTTC. This encodes CASSANRGQGIEQYF.

V and J are TRBV28 and TRBJ2-2; D gene uncertain. Deletions cut 3 bases from V and 8 bases from J, with 16 bases between. The CDR3 contains 15 residues. The germline gives CDR1 MDHEN, CDR2 SYDVKM. The CDR3 DNA reads TGTGCCAGCAGTTTCTTGGCCTCGCCCACGGGGGAGCTGTTTTTT. The encoded protein is CASSFLASPTGELFF.

This clonotype showed up just a few times. The chain employs TRBV28 and TRBJ1-2; D not resolved. V lost 7 bases and J lost 7, with 22 bases in between. CDR1 and CDR2 (germline): MDHEN, SYDVKM. This CDR3 contains 15 residues. The CDR3 nucleotides read TGTGCCAGCACAGTTACCGGCGGTTGGGGAGCTGGCTACACCTTC. It yields the protein CASTVTGGWGAGYTF.

This chain joins TRBV5-5 and TRBJ2-5; 11 nucleotides align to TRBD2. The CDR3 is 17 amino acids. The V and J ends lost 2 bases and 2 bases, in that order; junction bases with no gene match: 8. CDR1 and CDR2 from the germline V gene are SGHKS and YYEKEE (reference sequence). The CDR3 loop is CASSFVAGTSGQETQYF. DNA of the CDR3: TGTGCCAGCAGCTTCGTGGCGGGGACTAGCGGTCAAGAGACCCAGTACTTC.

The V call is TRBV6-1, the J call TRBJ1-1; the D is unclear. CDR1 MNHNS and CDR2 SASEGT come from the germline V gene. This CDR3 has 14 residues. V gave up 7 bases and J gave up 1 base, with 13 bases separating them. Here the CDR3 DNA reads TGTGCCAGCACCCGGGAGTTCCAGAACACTGAAGCTTTCTTT. Its protein is CASTREFQNTEAFF.

The table lists this clonotype with a few counts. The V and J genes are TRBV6-5 and TRBJ2-7, with D perhaps TRBD2 (6 bases). Between the trimmed V and J ends, which lost 5 bases and 6 bases, there was a span of 23 bases. Germline CDR1 and CDR2: MNHEY and SVGAGI. The CDR3 length is 16 residues. The CDR3 region is CASSTSRAGTNFEQYF. The CDR3 bases are TGTGCCAGCAGTACCTCGCGAGCGGGCACGAACTTCGAGCAGTACTTC.

The chain combines TRBV5-1 with TRBJ2-1; possibly TRBD1 for D (6 bases). Germline assignment: CDR1 SGHRS and CDR2 YFSETQ. The V end lost 0 bases, the J end lost 4 bases, and 8 bases lay between the germline ends. This CDR3 has 14 amino acids. This CDR3 reads CASSLGQEYNEQFF. The DNA of the CDR3 is TGCGCCAGCAGCTTGGGACAGGAGTACAATGAGCAGTTCTTC.

The V gene is TRBV7-9, the J gene TRBJ1-1; D remains ambiguous. The CDR3 contains 16 residues. V was pared by 6 bases and J by 3 bases, with 20 bases between. CDR1 and CDR2 (germline): SEHNR, FQNEAQ (reference sequence). The CDR3, as DNA: TGTGCCAGCAGGACGCCCTTTTTGGGTTCTCACACTGAAGCTTTCTTT. It is translated as CASRTPFLGSHTEAFF.

This clonotype occurred a few times. V is TRBV19 and J is TRBJ1-2; tentatively, D is TRBD1 (5 bases). Trimming removed 4 bases at V and 2 bases at J, with 14 bases between. The CDR3 loop spans 15 amino acids. Germline lookup yields CDR1 LNHDA and CDR2 SQIVND (reference sequence). CDR3 coding DNA: TGTGCCAGTAGTAACACAGGTCCCCGAAACTATGGCTACACCTTC. It yields the protein CASSNTGPRNYGYTF.

This clonotype was picked up many times. The chain combines TRBV4-2 with TRBJ2-2, with TRBD1 matching 8 bases. Germline V gives CDR1 LGHNA, CDR2 YNFKEQ. This CDR3 spans 16 amino acids. V dropped 4 bases and J dropped 5; count of bases not matched to a gene: 9. Written as DNA, the CDR3 is TGTGCCAGCAGCCTCCGACAGGGGCTAGAGACCGGGGAGCTGTTTTTT. It codes for CASSLRQGLETGELFF.

In its sample, this clonotype was seen a few times. The rearrangement uses TRBV20-1 and TRBJ2-1, with D hard to call. CDR1 and CDR2 (germline): DFQATT, SNEGSKA (reference sequence). The CDR3 runs 13 residues. Trimming removed 3 bases at V and 2 bases at J, with 8 bases between. In DNA form, the CDR3 reads TGCAGTGCTAGCGGTTACACCTACAATGAGCAGTTCTTC. Encoded protein: CSASGYTYNEQFF.

This clonotype was found a few times. V is TRBV29-1 and J is TRBJ2-5; TRBD1 agrees at 10 bases. V lost 5 bases to trimming and J lost 4 bases; unmatched junction nucleotides: 7. Germline CDR1 SQVTM, CDR2 ANQGSEA. The CDR3 totals 14 residues. In nucleotides, the CDR3 is TGCAGCGTTCGACAGGGGGCCGCTGTAGAGACCCAGTACTTC. Encoded protein: CSVRQGAAVETQYF.